This TCR beta chain was captured by sequencing in a study of chemoradiotherapy in HPV16-positive cancers. Study-wide results and limits: Functional assays defining HPV-specific T cells used only a couple of HPV16-positive patients.

The method was immunoSEQ multiplex PCR; TCRdb's version includes in-frame clones alone and lacks a portion of them. The table shows around 40,000 clones, with around three quarters occurring only once. CDR1 and CDR2 from the germline V gene are MGHRA and YSYEKL. V lost 8 bases, J lost 2 bases, and 7 bases stayed unmatched. CDR3 length equals 16 residues. Regarding this clone: The antigen remains undetermined.

The receptor was derived from a human donor with HPV-associated anogenital cancer. Sample: blood, taken from a patient who underwent chemoradiotherapy. V gene TRBV4-1 combines with J gene TRBJ2-6, with TRBD1 matching over 9 bases. CDR3 DNA sequence: TGCGCCAGCGGTGAACAGGGGGCAGCTGGGGCCAACGTCCTGACTTTC. Translating gives CASGEQGAAGANVLTF.